The 10 T cell receptor beta chains reported below all come from one sample, sequenced in a study of blood T cell repertoires in COVID-19. The protocol was immunoSEQ multiplex PCR, while the TCRdb copy is restricted to in-frame clones and leaves out a portion. The table shows about 240,000 clones, with 87% occurring only once. Sequenced input: peripheral blood. These receptors originate from a man aged 60 to 75 who had recovered from COVID-19.

V usage is TRBV18 and J usage is TRBJ1-5; 12 bases match TRBD1. CDR1 is KGHSH, CDR2 LQKENI, per germline. CDR3 length: 18 amino acids. The ends lost 0 bases at V and 3 bases at J; junction bases unmatched: 6. Here the CDR3 reads CASSPPGQGAIVNQPQHF. The CDR3 DNA reads as TGTGCCAGCTCACCACCGGGACAGGGGGCTATCGTCAATCAGCCCCAGCATTTT.

CDR3 sequence reads: CAYRGGGAYNEQFF. Here the CDR3 DNA reads TGTGCCTACCGGGGAGGGGGGGCCTACAATGAGCAGTTCTTC. J is TRBJ2-1 and V is TRBV28; D possibly corresponds to TRBD2 (7 bases). Trimming cost V 11 bases and J 2 bases, with 16 bases left between them. CDR3 length: 14 residues. CDR1 is MDHEN and CDR2 is SYDVKM in the germline V gene.

V gene TRBV5-1 combines with J gene TRBJ2-4, with TRBD1 identical over 11 bases. The CDR3 sequence is 15 residues long. With 5 bases clipped from V and 3 bases from J, the junction kept 4 bases outside the gene matches. Germline CDR1 reads SGHRS; CDR2 reads YFSETQ. Here the CDR3 reads CASRTGTGGKNIQYF. Here the CDR3 DNA reads TGCGCCAGCAGGACAGGGACAGGGGGCAAAAACATTCAGTACTTC.

The gene calls are TRBV4-1 and TRBJ2-3; a possible D gene is TRBD1 (5 bases). CDR3 size: 17 residues. CDR1 is MGHRA, CDR2 YSYEKL, per germline. V lost 5 bases and J lost 1, with 19 bases in between. The CDR3: CASSRMFQGLGTDTQYF. The CDR3 coding sequence is TGCGCCAGCAGCAGGATGTTTCAGGGTCTTGGCACAGATACGCAGTATTTT.

The rearrangement joins TRBV15 to TRBJ2-5; tentatively, D is TRBD1 (6 bases). Trimming shortened V by 0 bases and J by 2 bases, and 13 bases separated the two germline ends. Germline lookup yields CDR1 LNHNV and CDR2 YYDKDF (reference sequence). This CDR3 contains 16 residues. The CDR3 nucleotides are TGTGCCACCAGCAGAGATCGGAACAGGGTTCAAGAGACCCAGTACTTC. Amino acids: CATSRDRNRVQETQYF.

CDR3 sequence (DNA): TGTGCCAGCATCAGGGGAGACACCATATATTTT. As protein: CASIRGDTIYF. This chain links TRBV6-5 with TRBJ1-3, with a tentative D call TRBD1 (6 bases). The V gene lost 7 bases and the J gene lost 8 bases, with 9 bases spanning the gap. The germline V gene has CDR1 MNHEY and CDR2 SVGAGI. CDR3 length: 11 amino acids.

V and J are TRBV19 and TRBJ1-4, with 8 bases matching TRBD1. The CDR3 extends over 16 amino acids. V shed 7 bases and J 4 bases; nucleotides not matched to a gene: 11. The germline V gene encodes CDR1 LNHDA and CDR2 SQIVND (reference sequence). The CDR3 DNA follows: TGTGCCAGTACCCCTTGGGGGGGACAGGATAATGAAAAACTGTTTTTT. Amino acids: CASTPWGGQDNEKLFF.

This rearrangement joins TRBV5-1 to TRBJ2-7; the D gene is possibly TRBD1 (5 bases). Germline V gene data show CDR1 as SGHRS and CDR2 as YFSETQ. The CDR3 loop spans 16 amino acids. Trimming pared 2 bases from V and 3 bases from J, leaving 18 bases between. CDR3 loop: CASSFGPLVRDYEQYV. CDR3 coding DNA: TGCGCCAGCAGCTTCGGACCCTTGGTCAGGGACTACGAGCAGTACGTC.

This clone was detected once. In DNA, the CDR3 is TGTGCCAGCAGCTTTGCGGGGACCTACGAGCAGTACTTC. It encodes CASSFAGTYEQYF. The chain recombines TRBV7-8 with TRBJ2-7, with a possible D match to TRBD2 (6 bases). This CDR3 is built from 13 residues. Germline lookup yields CDR1 SGHVS and CDR2 FQNEAQ. Trimming removed 3 bases at V and 2 bases at J, with 8 bases between.

The chain combines TRBV9 with TRBJ2-6, with 9 bases fitting TRBD1. The J segment lost 4 bases and the V segment lost 0 bases, leaving 8 bases of the junction unmatched. CDR3 size: 18 residues. Germline-derived CDR1 and CDR2 are SGDLS and YYNGEE. The CDR3 DNA is TGTGCCAGCAGCGTAGTAGGGGGACAGGGTGGCGGGGCCAACGTCCTGACTTTC. Protein product: CASSVVGGQGGGANVLTF. The full variable domain, rest sourced from reference TRBV9 and TRBJ2-6, is DSGVTQTPKHLITATGQRVTLRCSPRSGDLSVYWYQQSLDQGLQFLIQYYNGEERAKGNILERFSAQQFPDLHSELNLSSLELGDSALYFCASSVVGGQGGGANVLTFGAGSRLTVL.